These T cell receptor beta chains were read from a single sample in a study of blood T cell repertoires in COVID-19. The assay was immunoSEQ multiplex PCR, and TCRdb's table has in-frame clones only and misses some. Among 130,000 to 150,000 clones listed, about 82% were seen once. Sequenced sample: peripheral blood. The receptors originated from a middle-aged woman with active or convalescent COVID-19. The CDR3 runs from the conserved cysteine through the conserved F or W. A D gene is named only where the DNA matches it firmly. Expanded clones get a size class; other rows say once, few or many, or leave the size out.

. TRBJ2-5 TRBV7-9 . CASRDIREHETQYF TGTGCCAGCCGCGATATACGGGAGCACGAGACCCAGTACTTC
. TRBJ2-7 TRBV7-2 . CASSPGQRGPYEQYF TGTGCCAGCAGCCCGGGACAACGCGGCCCTTACGAGCAGTACTTC
. TRBJ1-1 TRBV25-1 . CASRAGGKAFF TGTGCCAGCAGGGCTGGGGGCAAGGCTTTCTTT
. TRBJ1-1 TRBV5-4 . CASSLGGNTEAFF TGTGCCAGCAGCCTAGGGGGAAACACTGAAGCTTTCTTT
. TRBJ1-1 TRBV29-1 TRBD1 CSVKAGTGNTEAFF TGCAGCGTAAAGGCCGGGACAGGGAACACTGAAGCTTTCTTT
. TRBJ2-7 TRBV6-5 TRBD1 CASSFGQGKPRQYF TGTGCCAGCAGTTTCGGACAGGGGAAGCCGCGGCAGTACTTC
. TRBJ2-2 TRBV27 TRBD1 CASSPNRGRYTGELFF TGTGCCAGCAGTCCTAACAGGGGGCGGTACACCGGGGAGCTGTTTTTT
. TRBJ1-3 TRBV6-6 TRBD1 CASRRSGTGTGNTIYF TGTGCCAGCAGGCGCTCCGGGACAGGGACTGGAAACACCATATATTTT
. TRBJ2-7 TRBV10-3 TRBD1 CAISEQGHSYEQYF TGTGCCATCAGTGAACAGGGGCACTCCTACGAGCAGTACTTC
. TRBJ1-3 TRBV7-8 TRBD1 CASSGGTGRGNTIYF TGTGCCAGCAGCGGAGGGACAGGGCGCGGGAACACCATATATTTT
once TRBJ1-2 TRBV18 TRBD1 CASSPRIGQGVGRDDGYTF TGTGCCAGCTCACCTAGAATCGGACAGGGGGTTGGCCGCGACGATGGCTACACCTTC
once TRBJ1-1 TRBV13 TRBD1 CASSLAGGGTEAFF TGTGCCAGCAGCTTAGCAGGGGGTGGCACTGAAGCTTTCTTT
. TRBJ1-1 TRBV28 . CASSSPTGSNTEAFF TGTGCCAGCAGTTCCCCAACAGGTTCGAACACTGAAGCTTTCTTT
. TRBJ2-1 TRBV10-3 TRBD1 CAITTDRGTYNEQFF TGTGCCATCACCACGGACAGGGGCACCTACAATGAGCAGTTCTTC
. TRBJ1-1 TRBV5-4 . CASSLGGGTRKTEAFF TGTGCCAGCAGCCTGGGCGGGGGCACGAGAAAAACTGAAGCTTTCTTT
. TRBJ1-5 TRBV2 . CASSVVHRLTQPQHF TGTGCCAGCAGTGTGGTTCACAGGCTCACTCAGCCCCAGCATTTT
. TRBJ1-1 TRBV5-1 TRBD1 CASSLFDRENTEAFF TGCGCCAGCAGCTTATTTGACAGGGAGAACACTGAAGCTTTCTTT
. TRBJ1-2 TRBV19 TRBD1 CASSQGQGVHGYTF TGTGCCAGTAGTCAGGGACAGGGGGTCCATGGCTACACCTTC
. TRBJ2-3 TRBV5-4 TRBD2 CASSLVGTSADTQYF TGTGCCAGCAGCTTGGTGGGGACTAGCGCGGATACGCAGTATTTT
. TRBJ2-7 TRBV4-1 . CASSQRGAMGVYEQYF TGCGCCAGCAGCCAACGCGGGGCGATGGGGGTTTACGAGCAGTACTTC
. TRBJ2-6 TRBV7-6 . CASSFRGRGANVLTF TGTGCCAGCAGCTTTCGTGGGCGCGGGGCCAACGTCCTGACTTTC
. TRBJ1-2 TRBV7-2 TRBD1 CASSSGTGAYGYTF TGTGCCAGCAGCTCCGGGACAGGGGCCTATGGCTACACCTTC
once TRBJ2-3 TRBV5-1 TRBD1 CASRIYRGETDTQYF TGCGCCAGCAGAATTTACAGGGGGGAGACAGATACGCAGTATTTT
. TRBJ2-2 TRBV5-4 TRBD1 CASSLGLGQGKTGELFF TGTGCCAGCAGCTTGGGTCTAGGACAGGGCAAAACCGGGGAGCTGTTTTTT
. TRBJ2-3 TRBV5-3 TRBD2 CARRSDGRACTDTQYF TGTGCCAGAAGGTCGGACGGGAGGGCGTGCACAGATACGCAGTATTTT
. TRBJ1-2 TRBV28 TRBD1 CASSFFRTGGDDYGYTF TGTGCCAGCAGTTTCTTTCGGACAGGGGGGGACGACTATGGCTACACCTTC
. TRBJ1-3 TRBV3-1/TRBV3-2 . CASSLVDSRNTIYF TGTGCCAGCAGCCTTGTGGACAGCCGAAACACCATATATTTT
. TRBJ1-1 TRBV27 . CASSLSPGNTEAFF TGTGCCAGCAGTTTATCTCCGGGGAACACTGAAGCTTTCTTT
. TRBJ1-1 TRBV12-3/TRBV12-4 . CASTLNSEAFF TGTGCCAGCACCCTCAACAGTGAAGCTTTCTTT